The TCR beta chain under discussion was sequenced for a study of shared clonotypes between healthy human individuals. The length of the CDR3 is 15 residues. Trimming removed 0 bases from V and 1 base from J, with 10 bases in between. Germline loops: CDR1 SGDLS, CDR2 YYNGEE. Measured with immunoSEQ multiplex PCR; TCRdb has only the in-frame clones, and not every one. The sample carries a few hundred thousand clones, roughly 80% recorded once. This clone appeared a few times. The sequencing sample was made of PBMCs. The TCR sequence derives from a woman aged 40-49 years in good health. Some clones in this sample may be carry-over from other donors' samples. This rearrangement joins TRBV9 to TRBJ1-1; D gene ambiguous. CDR3 bases: TGTGCCAGCAGCGTAGGGGTAGGTTCGAACACTGAAGCTTTCTTT. It translates to CASSVGVGSNTEAFF.